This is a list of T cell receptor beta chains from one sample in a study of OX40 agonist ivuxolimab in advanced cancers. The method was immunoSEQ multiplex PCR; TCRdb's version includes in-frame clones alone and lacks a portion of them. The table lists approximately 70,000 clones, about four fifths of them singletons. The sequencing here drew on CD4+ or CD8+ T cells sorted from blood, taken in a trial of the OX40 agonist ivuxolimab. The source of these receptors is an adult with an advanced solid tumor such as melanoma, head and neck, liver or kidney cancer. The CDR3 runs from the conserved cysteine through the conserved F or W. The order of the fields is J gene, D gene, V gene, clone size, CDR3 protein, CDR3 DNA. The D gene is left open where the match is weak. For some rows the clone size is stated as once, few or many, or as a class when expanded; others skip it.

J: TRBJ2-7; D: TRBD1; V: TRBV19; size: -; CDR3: CASSSAGGQVLYEQYF; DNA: TGTGCCAGTAGTTCGGCCGGAGGACAGGTCCTCTACGAGCAGTACTTC
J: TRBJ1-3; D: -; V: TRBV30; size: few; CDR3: CAWKGSGNTIYF; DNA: TGTGCCTGGAAAGGCTCTGGAAACACCATATATTTT
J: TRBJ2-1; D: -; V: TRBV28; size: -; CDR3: CASSSAGLLKEQFF; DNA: TGTGCCAGCAGTTCCGCCGGGCTCTTGAAGGAACAGTTCTTC
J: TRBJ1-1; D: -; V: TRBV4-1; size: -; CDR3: CASSQNPGGRDEAFF; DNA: TGCGCCAGCAGCCAGAACCCCGGCGGGCGGGATGAAGCTTTCTTT
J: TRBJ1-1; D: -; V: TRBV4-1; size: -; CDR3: CASSQVHLVVYSEAFF; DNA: TGCGCCAGCAGCCAAGTGCACCTGGTGGTGTACTCTGAAGCTTTCTTT
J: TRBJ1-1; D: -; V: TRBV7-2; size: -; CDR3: CASSLDSKTEAFF; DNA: TGTGCCAGCAGCCTGGACAGCAAGACTGAAGCTTTCTTT
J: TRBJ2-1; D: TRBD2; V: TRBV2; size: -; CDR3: CASSESGSSSGEQFF; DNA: TGTGCCAGCAGTGAAAGCGGGAGTAGTTCCGGTGAGCAGTTCTTC
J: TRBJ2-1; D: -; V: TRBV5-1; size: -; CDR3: CASSLGSRPSSYNEQFF; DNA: TGCGCCAGCAGCTTGGGGTCCAGGCCAAGCTCCTACAATGAGCAGTTCTTC
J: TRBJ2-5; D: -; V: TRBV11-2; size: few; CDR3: CASSYPRGTGIHQETQYF; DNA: TGTGCCAGCAGCTACCCTAGGGGGACGGGGATTCACCAAGAGACCCAGTACTTC
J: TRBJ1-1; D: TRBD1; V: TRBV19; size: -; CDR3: CASRDRGMNTEAFF; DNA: TGTGCCAGCCGTGACAGGGGAATGAACACTGAAGCTTTCTTT
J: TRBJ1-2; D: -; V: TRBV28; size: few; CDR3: CASSLMGGRGGYTF; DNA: TGTGCCAGCAGTTTGATGGGGGGGAGGGGTGGCTACACCTTC
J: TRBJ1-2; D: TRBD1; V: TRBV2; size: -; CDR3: CASIGQGFVYGYTF; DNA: TGTGCCAGCATAGGACAGGGCTTTGTATATGGCTACACCTTC
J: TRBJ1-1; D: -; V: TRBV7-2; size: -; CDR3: CASSFGQTVEAFF; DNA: TGTGCCAGCAGCTTCGGACAGACTGTCGAAGCTTTCTTT
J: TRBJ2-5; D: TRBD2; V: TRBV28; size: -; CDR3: CASSSHPRLAGRRGTQYF; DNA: TGTGCCAGCAGTTCTCACCCGCGACTAGCGGGGAGAAGGGGGACCCAGTACTTC
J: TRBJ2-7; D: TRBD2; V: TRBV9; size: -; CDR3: CASSEGPGLAGYEQYF; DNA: TGTGCCAGCAGCGAGGGCCCGGGGCTAGCGGGATACGAGCAGTACTTC
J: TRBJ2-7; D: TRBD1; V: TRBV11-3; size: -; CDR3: CASSLDGDRGTYEQYF; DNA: TGTGCCAGCAGCTTAGACGGGGACAGGGGTACCTACGAGCAGTACTTC
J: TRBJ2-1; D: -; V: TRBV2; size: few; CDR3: CASDLFLGNNEQFF; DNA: TGTGCCAGCGACCTTTTCCTTGGAAACAATGAGCAGTTCTTC
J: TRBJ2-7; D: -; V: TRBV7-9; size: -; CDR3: CASSLGRGGGVAYEQYF; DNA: TGTGCCAGCAGCTTAGGCAGAGGTGGAGGTGTTGCCTACGAGCAGTACTTC
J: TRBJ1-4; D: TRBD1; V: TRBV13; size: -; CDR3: CASSFLGQATNEKLFF; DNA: TGTGCCAGCAGCTTCCTAGGACAGGCAACTAATGAAAAACTGTTTTTT
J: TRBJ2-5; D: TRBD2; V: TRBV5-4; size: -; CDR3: CASSPPRGRWGEETQYF; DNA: TGTGCCAGCAGCCCGCCCCGCGGGAGATGGGGAGAAGAGACCCAGTACTTC